Sequencing of this T cell receptor beta chain was carried out in a study of human T cells and chemical hapten exposure. Turning to the study itself: Doses of diphenylcyclopropenone went to the patients' scalps weekly throughout the approximately 22-week study.

Study observations and caveats: The study found that DPC sensitization did not change TCRs above 1 in 1000 frequency. The immune response of these alopecia patients might not match healthy individuals'.

The time point: patch test 2, 6 weeks after DPC sensitization. The treatment denotes: therapeutic diphenylcyclopropenone sensitization with weekly scalp DPC. A single record per CDR3 protein comes from TCRdb applying MiXCR to the RACE reads. This table holds 330,000 or so distinct CDR3 sequences, just under 6.5% found once. This clonotype was seen only a few times. Its matching antigen is unknown. Germline CDR1 SGHTA, CDR2 FQGTGA. V lost 0 bases, J lost 4 bases, and 15 bases lay in between. The CDR3 consists of 16 residues. V is TRBV7-3 and J is TRBJ1-2; no firm D call. The TCR sequence derives from a young woman with alopecia areata. Some clones in this sample may be carry-over from other donors' samples. The material was whole blood, obtained in connection with sensitization to the hapten diphenylcyclopropenone (DPC). CDR3 sequence (DNA): TGTGCCAGCAGCTTAACGTATGAAGAGAACCCCTATGGCTACACCTTC. Amino acids: CASSLTYEENPYGYTF. Full variable domain (rest looked up from reference TRBV7-3 and TRBJ1-2): GAGVSQTPSNKVTEKGKYVELRCDPISGHTALYWYRQSLGQGPEFLIYFQGTGAADDSGLPNDRFFAVRPEGSVSTLKIQRTERGDSAVYLCASSLTYEENPYGYTFGSGTRLTVV.